Shown below are 30 T cell receptor beta chains from a single sample sequenced in a study of blood T cell repertoires in COVID-19. Libraries were prepared by immunoSEQ multiplex PCR; TCRdb keeps only in-frame clonotypes and omits some of them. The sample includes about 120,000 clones, roughly 79% of them seen just once. The sequencing input was peripheral blood. The receptors were sampled from a man in his 70s with acute or convalescent COVID-19.

This clone was seen only a few times. V and J are TRBV5-1 and TRBJ2-5, with D maybe TRBD2 (5 bases). The CDR3 consists of 15 residues. The V gene lost 0 bases and the J gene lost 2 bases, with 11 bases spanning the gap. Germline V gene lookup returns CDR1 SGHRS and CDR2 YFSETQ. The CDR3: CASSLVTGVQETQYF. The CDR3 nucleotides are TGCGCCAGCAGCTTGGTCACCGGGGTTCAAGAGACCCAGTACTTC. Full variable domain (missing parts from reference TRBV5-1 and TRBJ2-5): KAGVTQTPRYLIKTRGQQVTLSCSPISGHRSVSWYQQTPGQGLQFLFEYFSETQRNKGNFPGRFSGRQFSNSRSEMNVSTLELGDSALYLCASSLVTGVQETQYFGPGTRLLVL.

The chain is built from TRBV5-6 and TRBJ2-6; D gene uncertain. This CDR3 contains 16 residues. Deletions cut 1 base from V and 0 bases from J, with 8 bases between. The germline gives CDR1 SGHDT, CDR2 YYEEEE. CDR3 sequence: CASSLFGGSGANVLTF. The CDR3 nucleotides read TGTGCCAGCAGCTTGTTCGGCGGCTCTGGGGCCAACGTCCTGACTTTC.

The CDR3 coding sequence is TGTGCCAGCAGCCAAGGTACAGGGGGAACTAATTCACCCCTCCACTTT. Protein: CASSQGTGGTNSPLHF. The chain uses TRBV3-1 (or the pseudogene TRBV3-2) and TRBJ1-6, with 8 bases lining up with TRBD1. Germline V gene sequence: CDR1 LGHDT, CDR2 YNNKEL (reference sequence). J lost 6 bases, V lost 1 base, and 5 bases had no gene match. CDR3 length equals 16 residues.

This chain connects TRBV19 to TRBJ1-4; no definite D call. Germline CDR1 and CDR2: LNHDA and SQIVND (reference sequence). There are 14 residues in the CDR3. The germline V and J ends were trimmed by 7 bases and 0 bases, with 9 bases remaining between them. CDR3 sequence (DNA): TGTGCCAGTACGAGGGCATCAACTAATGAAAAACTGTTTTTT. It encodes CASTRASTNEKLFF.

This clone was observed a few times. This chain uses TRBV7-2 with TRBJ1-5; TRBD1 is a possible D gene (5 bases). There are 15 residues in the CDR3. The V end was cut by 6 bases, the J end by 1 base, with 13 bases between. Germline CDR1 is SGHTA and CDR2 is FQGNSA. The CDR3 sequence: CASRPGGFSNQPQHF. The CDR3 region has the DNA TGTGCCAGCAGACCGGGGGGGTTCAGCAATCAGCCCCAGCATTTT.

This chain connects TRBV11-3 to TRBJ2-2; tentative D call: TRBD1 (6 bases). The CDR3 is 16 residues long. Per germline, CDR1 SGHNT and CDR2 YENEEA. V was trimmed by 0 bases and J by 6 bases, leaving 14 bases between them. The DNA for the CDR3 is TGTGCCAGCAGCTTAGACAACAGGGCTATGGCCGGGGAGCTGTTTTTT. This translates into CASSLDNRAMAGELFF.

CDR3 nucleotide sequence: TGTGCCAGCAGCTTACGGGGCCAGGGGTCGGGTCAGCCCCAGCATTTT. It codes for CASSLRGQGSGQPQHF. The chain uses TRBV7-2 and TRBJ1-5; D perhaps matches TRBD1 (6 bases). With 2 bases removed from V and 6 bases from J, the gap between germline ends came to 17 bases. Germline CDR1 reads SGHTA; CDR2 reads FQGNSA. This CDR3 spans 16 amino acids.

To note about this clone: A junction end diverges from the germline sequence, so it may reflect a read error. The rearrangement joins TRBV11-2 to TRBJ1-1, with D tentatively TRBD1 (5 bases). Germline V lookup: CDR1 SGHAT, CDR2 FQNNGV. This CDR3 spans 13 amino acids. CDR3 in amino acids: CASSLLITPTGTF. DNA of the CDR3: TGTGCCAGCAGCTTGTTGATAACCCCCACGGGGACTTTT.

The rearrangement links TRBV7-3 to TRBJ2-3, with TRBD2 matching 10 bases. From germline, CDR1 is SGHTA and CDR2 FQGTGA. Germline trimming cut 2 bases from V and 4 bases from J; bases unmatched to any gene: 3. The CDR3 runs 15 residues. Here the CDR3 reads CASSLLAGGPDTQYF. The CDR3 DNA sequence: TGTGCCAGCAGCTTATTAGCGGGGGGACCAGATACGCAGTATTTT.

The V gene is TRBV4-1, the J gene TRBJ2-1; 8 bases agree with TRBD2. J gave up 4 bases and V 3 bases, and 11 bases lay outside the gene matches. CDR1 MGHRA and CDR2 YSYEKL come from the germline V gene. This CDR3 has 17 amino acids. CDR3 bases: TGCGCCAGCAGCCAGTCACGGAGCGGGGGAGAGTACAATGAGCAGTTCTTC. It encodes CASSQSRSGGEYNEQFF.

DNA of the CDR3: TGTGCCAGCAGCGGCCAAGAGACCCAGTACTTC. Protein product: CASSGQETQYF. The chain carries TRBV28 and TRBJ2-5; D call uncertain. V was trimmed by 6 bases and J by 1 base, leaving 3 bases between them. CDR3 length: 11 residues. The germline V gene has CDR1 MDHEN and CDR2 SYDVKM.

This clone appeared a few times. The chain has TRBV18 and TRBJ2-2, with 7 bases fitting TRBD2. The V gene end was trimmed by 1 base and the J gene end by 0 bases; junction bases not matched to a gene: 2. This CDR3 has 16 residues. The V gene's germline CDR1 is KGHSH and CDR2 LQKENI. The CDR3 nucleotides read TGTGCCAGCTCACCACTAGCGGGCACGAACACCGGGGAGCTGTTTTTT. Amino acids: CASSPLAGTNTGELFF.

The rearrangement uses TRBV11-3 and TRBJ1-1; 7 positions agree with TRBD1. There are 13 residues in the CDR3. The V segment lost 8 bases and the J segment 0 bases; nucleotides outside the gene matches: 3. Germline V gene sequence: CDR1 SGHNT, CDR2 YENEEA. The CDR3 reads CASQGQMNTEAFF. The CDR3 nucleotides read TGTGCCAGCCAGGGACAGATGAACACTGAAGCTTTCTTT.

The chain links TRBV5-4 to TRBJ2-7; D is perhaps TRBD1 (6 bases). From germline, CDR1 is SGHNT and CDR2 YYREEE (reference sequence). Trimming left V 0 bases short and J 3 bases short, with 13 bases between. The length of the CDR3 is 15 residues. CDR3 DNA: TGTGCCAGCAGCTTGGCCGGTTCAGGGGTCTACGAGCAGTACTTC. This gives the protein CASSLAGSGVYEQYF.

This rearrangement joins TRBV9 to TRBJ1-1; the D gene is possibly TRBD1 (6 bases). Trimming shortened V by 1 base and J by 0 bases, and 22 bases separated the two germline ends. The germline V gene encodes CDR1 SGDLS and CDR2 YYNGEE. This CDR3 region has 19 residues. The CDR3: CASSVSGGGGGWVNTEAFF. As DNA, the CDR3 is TGTGCCAGCAGCGTATCTGGTGGGGGGGGCGGATGGGTGAACACTGAAGCTTTCTTT.

This chain joins TRBV5-1 and TRBJ2-5; D remains ambiguous. Deletions cut 0 bases from V and 3 bases from J, with 9 bases between. The length of the CDR3 is 14 residues. Per the germline V gene, CDR1 is SGHRS and CDR2 is YFSETQ. The CDR3 loop is CASSLAQVEETQYF. CDR3 in DNA: TGCGCCAGCAGCTTGGCGCAGGTGGAAGAGACCCAGTACTTC.

The rearrangement links TRBV2 to TRBJ1-3, with 7 bases lining up with TRBD1. The trim removed 4 bases at V and 4 bases at J, leaving 7 bases unmatched. The length of the CDR3 is 15 residues. The germline CDR1 and CDR2 sequences are SNHLY and FYNNEI. The CDR3 DNA is TGTGCCAGCAGTGGGTCGAGGACAGGAGGAAACACCATATATTTT. Protein sequence: CASSGSRTGGNTIYF.

The chain employs TRBV6-2 or TRBV6-3 and TRBJ2-3; 8 bases match TRBD2. Germline V lookup: CDR1 MNHEY, CDR2 SVGEGT. This CDR3 has 16 amino acids. Trimming cost V 5 bases and J 2 bases; bases outside gene matches: 9. CDR3 loop: CASSTPAGAPTDTQYF. The DNA for the CDR3 is TGTGCCAGCAGTACCCCAGCGGGGGCCCCCACAGATACGCAGTATTTT.

V and J are TRBV4-1 and TRBJ1-4; D call uncertain. The CDR3 covers 16 residues. V lost 0 bases, J lost 1 base, and 9 bases lay in between. CDR1 MGHRA and CDR2 YSYEKL come from the germline V gene. The CDR3 loop is CASSQDPRGTNEKLFF. The CDR3 region has the DNA TGCGCCAGCAGCCAAGACCCTCGGGGAACTAATGAAAAACTGTTTTTT.

This clone has only one observation. V is TRBV19 and J is TRBJ1-2; 7 bases match TRBD1. The CDR3 has 12 amino acids. V trimming: 5 bases; J trimming: 3 bases; junction bases outside the gene matches: 0. CDR1 and CDR2 (germline): LNHDA, SQIVND (reference sequence). The DNA for the CDR3 is TGTGCCAGTAGTCAGGGGGACTATGGCTACACCTTC. Protein product: CASSQGDYGYTF. The variable domain in full, with the rest retrieved from reference TRBV19 and TRBJ1-2, is DGGITQSPKYLFRKEGQNVTLSCEQNLNHDAMYWYRQDPGQGLRLIYYSQIVNDFQKGDIAEGYSVSREKKESFPLTVTSAQKNPTAFYLCASSQGDYGYTFGSGTRLTVV.

J is TRBJ1-4 and V is TRBV6-5; 8 nucleotides match TRBD1. Germline assignment: CDR1 MNHEY and CDR2 SVGAGI. This CDR3 contains 14 residues. With 6 bases clipped from V and 2 bases from J, the junction kept 2 bases outside the gene matches. CDR3 in amino acids: CASRRTGTNEKLFF. The CDR3 nucleotides are TGTGCCAGCAGAAGGACAGGGACTAATGAAAAACTGTTTTTT.

The V gene is TRBV9, the J gene TRBJ2-5, with D maybe TRBD2 (6 bases). This CDR3 has 15 amino acids. Germline V gene lookup returns CDR1 SGDLS and CDR2 YYNGEE. V lost 4 bases, J lost 1 base, and 14 bases lay in between. CDR3 in DNA: TGTGCCAGCAGCCCTTACTCCGGGGGCCAAGAGACCCAGTACTTC. Its translation: CASSPYSGGQETQYF.

The rearrangement links TRBV2 to TRBJ2-5; unclear D gene. The CDR3 has 15 amino acids. Trimming took 2 bases from V and 4 from J, leaving 14 bases between them. From germline, CDR1 is SNHLY and CDR2 FYNNEI. The CDR3 DNA follows: TGTGCCAGCAGTGAAAATGGCCTTCTCTCAGAGACCCAGTACTTC. It specifies CASSENGLLSETQYF.

The chain uses TRBV18 and TRBJ2-7; D is unresolved. V lost 0 bases and J 2 bases, leaving 8 bases between the germline ends. The CDR3 spans 14 residues. Germline CDR1 is KGHSH and CDR2 is LQKENI. The CDR3 sequence is CASSPPAETYEQYF. The CDR3 nucleotides read TGTGCCAGCTCACCACCCGCAGAAACCTACGAGCAGTACTTC.

The rearrangement links TRBV10-3 to TRBJ2-1; 15 nucleotides match TRBD2. V lost 8 bases to trimming and J lost 7 bases; unmatched junction nucleotides: 9. This CDR3 has 16 amino acids. The germline V gene encodes CDR1 ENHRY and CDR2 SYGVKD. The CDR3 coding sequence is TGTGCCATCTCCGGGACTAGCGGGGGGACCAGTAATGAGCAGTTCTTC. Encoded protein: CAISGTSGGTSNEQFF.

This chain links TRBV6-5 with TRBJ1-6; D not resolved. The CDR3 loop spans 16 amino acids. The V and J ends lost 2 bases and 0 bases respectively, with 8 bases between them. Per germline, CDR1 MNHEY and CDR2 SVGAGI. The CDR3 loop is CASSYGGRSYNSPLHF. CDR3 sequence (DNA): TGTGCCAGCAGTTACGGTGGCCGCTCCTATAATTCACCCCTCCACTTT.

The chain is built from TRBV19 and TRBJ2-1; TRBD1 agrees at 7 bases. The CDR3 is 13 residues long. The germline V gene encodes CDR1 LNHDA and CDR2 SQIVND (reference sequence). J lost 10 bases, V lost 7 bases, and 10 bases had no gene match. The CDR3 DNA reads as TGTGCCAGTACCGACAGGGCGATCGGGGAGCAGTTCTTC. Its protein product is CASTDRAIGEQFF.

The chain combines TRBV4-3 with TRBJ1-6; tentatively, D is TRBD1 (5 bases). Germline V gene lookup returns CDR1 LGHNA and CDR2 YSLEER. Trimming stripped 3 bases from V and 5 bases from J, with 8 bases between. This CDR3 is built from 14 residues. CDR3 sequence reads: CASSQMTDNSPLHF. DNA of the CDR3: TGCGCCAGCAGCCAGATGACAGATAATTCACCCCTCCACTTT.

The chain links TRBV12-3 or TRBV12-4 to TRBJ1-1; D call uncertain. Trimming removed 7 bases from V and 11 bases from J, with 20 bases in between. The CDR3 is 13 amino acids. Here the CDR3 DNA reads TGTGCCAGCACCCAGCGGACCCTCGGTCGGGCTTTCTTT. It translates to CASTQRTLGRAFF.

The genes are TRBV24-1 and TRBJ1-5; weak D call: TRBD1 (5 bases). Germline V CDR1 and CDR2: KGHDR, SFDVKD. The CDR3 is 14 residues long. With 5 bases removed from V and 2 bases from J, the gap between germline ends came to 9 bases. Here the CDR3 DNA reads TGTGCCACCAGTGTGCAGGGCGGCAATCAGCCCCAGCATTTT. Protein: CATSVQGGNQPQHF.